Listed below are T cell receptor beta chains from one sample, sequenced in a study of PD-L1 blockade in urothelial cancer. Using immunoSEQ multiplex PCR, the repertoire was profiled, and TCRdb retains in-frame clones only, with some absent. The sample carries approximately 46,000 clones, 70% to 90% recorded once. The source material was PBMCs, sampled around atezolizumab (anti-PD-L1) treatment. Receptors were obtained from a man between 60 and 75 years old with urothelial cancer. Both conserved end residues are part of each CDR3. A D gene is named only where the DNA matches it firmly. Part of the rows lack a size; the others show once, few, many or a class for expanded clones.

v_call: TRBV9
d_call: TRBD1
j_call: TRBJ2-6
clone_size: NA
cdr3_nt: TGTGCCAGCAGCCCCAGAGACAGGGCTGGGGCCAACGTCCTGACTTTC
cdr3_aa: CASSPRDRAGANVLTF

v_call: TRBV5-4
d_call: TRBD2
j_call: TRBJ2-1
clone_size: once
cdr3_nt: TGTGCCAGCAGCTCAGCTAGCGGGGGACGGAGAATCTACAATGAGCAGTTCTTC
cdr3_aa: CASSSASGGRRIYNEQFF

v_call: TRBV5-6
d_call: TRBD1
j_call: TRBJ1-2
clone_size: NA
cdr3_nt: TGTGCCAGCAGCTTTCTCCCCCGAGGGACAGGCAGTGGCTACACCTTC
cdr3_aa: CASSFLPRGTGSGYTF

v_call: TRBV10-2
d_call: TRBD2
j_call: TRBJ2-1
clone_size: NA
cdr3_nt: TGCGCCAGCAGTGGGACTAGCGGGGGGAGCTCCTACAATGAGCAGTTCTTC
cdr3_aa: CASSGTSGGSSYNEQFF

v_call: TRBV29-1
d_call: NA
j_call: TRBJ2-7
clone_size: NA
cdr3_nt: TGCAGCGTTGTGTCAGGTCCGTGGGAGCAGTACTTC
cdr3_aa: CSVVSGPWEQYF

v_call: TRBV6-1
d_call: NA
j_call: TRBJ1-6
clone_size: once
cdr3_nt: TGTGCCAGCAGTGAAATTTCGACGGGTTCACCCCTCCACTTT
cdr3_aa: CASSEISTGSPLHF

v_call: TRBV9
d_call: NA
j_call: TRBJ1-2
clone_size: NA
cdr3_nt: TGTGCCAGCAGCGTAGGCCGGGGGAGGGGAGGTGGCTACACCTTC
cdr3_aa: CASSVGRGRGGGYTF

v_call: TRBV6-1
d_call: NA
j_call: TRBJ1-3
clone_size: NA
cdr3_nt: TGTGCCAGCAGGAGAATCGGGGCTGGAAACACCATATATTTT
cdr3_aa: CASRRIGAGNTIYF

v_call: TRBV19
d_call: TRBD2
j_call: TRBJ2-1
clone_size: few
cdr3_nt: TGTGCCAGTAGTATAGCTGGGCCTGATTTTCGGAGCGGGAGAAACAATGAGCAGTTCTTC
cdr3_aa: CASSIAGPDFRSGRNNEQFF

v_call: TRBV6-1
d_call: NA
j_call: TRBJ1-4
clone_size: NA
cdr3_nt: TGTGCCAGCACCCGGACAGTCACACTCAATGAAAAACTGTTTTTT
cdr3_aa: CASTRTVTLNEKLFF

v_call: TRBV6-6
d_call: NA
j_call: TRBJ1-2
clone_size: few
cdr3_nt: TGTGCCAGCAGTCCTAACGCTGCTAACTATGGCTACACCTTC
cdr3_aa: CASSPNAANYGYTF

v_call: TRBV27
d_call: NA
j_call: TRBJ1-2
clone_size: NA
cdr3_nt: TGTGCCAGCAGTTTATCCCTATCGGGGAACTATGGCTACACCTTC
cdr3_aa: CASSLSLSGNYGYTF

v_call: TRBV7-9
d_call: NA
j_call: TRBJ2-2
clone_size: NA
cdr3_nt: TGTGCCAGCACTAAGGACATGAACACCGGGGAGCTGTTTTTT
cdr3_aa: CASTKDMNTGELFF

v_call: TRBV6-5
d_call: TRBD1
j_call: TRBJ1-4
clone_size: NA
cdr3_nt: TGTGCCAGCAGTGCTTACCGGGACAGTAATGAAAAACTGTTTTTT
cdr3_aa: CASSAYRDSNEKLFF

v_call: TRBV2
d_call: TRBD1
j_call: TRBJ2-1
clone_size: NA
cdr3_nt: TGTGCCAGCAGTCTGGACAGGGGGAGTTACAATGAGCAGTTCTTC
cdr3_aa: CASSLDRGSYNEQFF

v_call: TRBV28
d_call: NA
j_call: TRBJ1-1
clone_size: NA
cdr3_nt: TGTGCCAGCAGTCCTCGACAGAGGAACACTGAAGCTTTCTTT
cdr3_aa: CASSPRQRNTEAFF

v_call: TRBV7-3
d_call: TRBD1
j_call: TRBJ2-1
clone_size: NA
cdr3_nt: TGTGCCAGCAGCTTCCAGGGGGAAGAGAATGAGCAGTTCTTC
cdr3_aa: CASSFQGEENEQFF

v_call: TRBV18
d_call: NA
j_call: TRBJ1-1
clone_size: NA
cdr3_nt: TGTGCCAGCTCACCACAGGAACGGAGGGCAGCTTTCTTT
cdr3_aa: CASSPQERRAAFF

v_call: TRBV6-6
d_call: TRBD1
j_call: TRBJ2-7
clone_size: once
cdr3_nt: TGTGCCAGCAGACCCGGGACAGGGTGGTACGAGCAGTACTTC
cdr3_aa: CASRPGTGWYEQYF

v_call: TRBV5-6
d_call: NA
j_call: TRBJ1-5
clone_size: NA
cdr3_nt: TGTGCCAGCAGCTTGGCAGGGGCGACATATAGCAATCAGCCCCAGCATTTT
cdr3_aa: CASSLAGATYSNQPQHF

v_call: TRBV7-3
d_call: TRBD2
j_call: TRBJ2-1
clone_size: NA
cdr3_nt: TGTGCCAGCAGCTTAGCAGCGGGGGGTACCAATGAGCAGTTCTTC
cdr3_aa: CASSLAAGGTNEQFF

v_call: TRBV6-1
d_call: NA
j_call: TRBJ1-2
clone_size: few
cdr3_nt: TGTGCCAGCAGTGAAGGTAGTGGCTATGGCTACACCTTC
cdr3_aa: CASSEGSGYGYTF

v_call: TRBV30
d_call: NA
j_call: TRBJ2-2
clone_size: NA
cdr3_nt: TGTGCCTGGAGTTATCCCCAGGGCCCCGGGGAGCTGTTTTTT
cdr3_aa: CAWSYPQGPGELFF

v_call: TRBV30
d_call: NA
j_call: TRBJ1-5
clone_size: NA
cdr3_nt: TGTGCCTGGAGCAGGGGACCCGATTATAGCAATCAGCCCCAGCATTTT
cdr3_aa: CAWSRGPDYSNQPQHF

v_call: TRBV19
d_call: NA
j_call: TRBJ2-1
clone_size: few
cdr3_nt: TGTGCCAGTAGTATAACTAGCTCCTATGAGCAGTTCTTC
cdr3_aa: CASSITSSYEQFF

v_call: TRBV7-3
d_call: NA
j_call: TRBJ1-1
clone_size: NA
cdr3_nt: TGTGCCAGCAGCTTAAATGCAGGGGTGAGCACTGAAGCTTTCTTT
cdr3_aa: CASSLNAGVSTEAFF

v_call: TRBV7-2
d_call: NA
j_call: TRBJ1-4
clone_size: NA
cdr3_nt: TGTGCCAGCAGCTTAGTAACAAATGAAAAACTGTTTTTT
cdr3_aa: CASSLVTNEKLFF

v_call: TRBV5-6
d_call: NA
j_call: TRBJ1-1
clone_size: many
cdr3_nt: TGTGCCAGCAGCTTTTGGGAGGCGAGGGCTTTCTTT
cdr3_aa: CASSFWEARAFF

v_call: TRBV27
d_call: TRBD2
j_call: TRBJ2-1
clone_size: NA
cdr3_nt: TGTGCCAGCAGTTTTAGCGGGGGGGCTCACAATGAGCAGTTCTTC
cdr3_aa: CASSFSGGAHNEQFF

v_call: TRBV18
d_call: TRBD1
j_call: TRBJ2-1
clone_size: NA
cdr3_nt: TGTGCCAGCTCAACCGGGACAGACAATGAGCAGTTCTTC
cdr3_aa: CASSTGTDNEQFF

v_call: TRBV7-8
d_call: NA
j_call: TRBJ2-5
clone_size: NA
cdr3_nt: TGTGCCAGCAGCCAGGTAGCGGCGAACCCGTACCAAGAGACCCAGTACTTC
cdr3_aa: CASSQVAANPYQETQYF

v_call: TRBV27
d_call: TRBD1
j_call: TRBJ1-1
clone_size: NA
cdr3_nt: TGTGCCAGCAGAAAGACAGGGGTGGTAAACACTGAAGCTTTCTTT
cdr3_aa: CASRKTGVVNTEAFF

v_call: TRBV6-1
d_call: NA
j_call: TRBJ1-5
clone_size: NA
cdr3_nt: TGTGCCAGCAGAGACAGGTATTCGGATCAGCCCCAGCATTTT
cdr3_aa: CASRDRYSDQPQHF

v_call: TRBV15
d_call: TRBD1
j_call: TRBJ2-7
clone_size: NA
cdr3_nt: TGTGCCACCAGCGCCGGGACAGGTTCCTACGAGCAGTACTTC
cdr3_aa: CATSAGTGSYEQYF

v_call: TRBV6-4
d_call: NA
j_call: TRBJ1-1
clone_size: NA
cdr3_nt: TGTGCCAGCAGGGTACAGGGTGGCACTGAAGCTTTCTTT
cdr3_aa: CASRVQGGTEAFF

v_call: TRBV27
d_call: TRBD2
j_call: TRBJ2-3
clone_size: medium-sized
cdr3_nt: TGTGCCAGCAGTTCCGTCCCGGGACTAGCGGGGGGGGTACTTTTT
cdr3_aa: CASSSVPGLAGGVLF

v_call: TRBV2
d_call: NA
j_call: TRBJ1-5
clone_size: NA
cdr3_nt: TGTGCCAGCAGTGAAGGGCAGATGGGCAATCAGCCCCAGCATTTT
cdr3_aa: CASSEGQMGNQPQHF

v_call: TRBV28
d_call: TRBD2
j_call: TRBJ2-7
clone_size: NA
cdr3_nt: TGTGCCAGCAGTTCCGCAAGGAGCGGGGGCGAGCAGTACTTC
cdr3_aa: CASSSARSGGEQYF

v_call: TRBV21-1
d_call: NA
j_call: TRBJ2-7
clone_size: once
cdr3_nt: TGTGCCAGCAGCAAATTCGAGGACAGGTCTCCCTACGAGCAGTACTTC
cdr3_aa: CASSKFEDRSPYEQYF

v_call: TRBV28
d_call: TRBD2
j_call: TRBJ2-1
clone_size: NA
cdr3_nt: TGTGCCAGCAGTTACGGACTAGCGGTGGAGCAGTTCTTC
cdr3_aa: CASSYGLAVEQFF

v_call: TRBV19
d_call: NA
j_call: TRBJ1-5
clone_size: NA
cdr3_nt: TGTGCCAGTAGTCGAGTTAGTGGCAATCAGCCCCAGCATTTT
cdr3_aa: CASSRVSGNQPQHF

v_call: TRBV6-1
d_call: NA
j_call: TRBJ2-3
clone_size: NA
cdr3_nt: TGTGCCAGCAGTCGTAGCACAGATACGCAGTATTTT
cdr3_aa: CASSRSTDTQYF

v_call: TRBV5-5
d_call: TRBD1
j_call: TRBJ1-5
clone_size: NA
cdr3_nt: TGTGCCAGCAGCGCCTACCCAGGGACAGGGGGTTATCAGCCCCAGCATTTT
cdr3_aa: CASSAYPGTGGYQPQHF

v_call: TRBV5-4
d_call: TRBD1
j_call: TRBJ1-2
clone_size: NA
cdr3_nt: TGTGCCAGCAGCCCGGACAGGGGAGGCTATGGCTACACCTTC
cdr3_aa: CASSPDRGGYGYTF